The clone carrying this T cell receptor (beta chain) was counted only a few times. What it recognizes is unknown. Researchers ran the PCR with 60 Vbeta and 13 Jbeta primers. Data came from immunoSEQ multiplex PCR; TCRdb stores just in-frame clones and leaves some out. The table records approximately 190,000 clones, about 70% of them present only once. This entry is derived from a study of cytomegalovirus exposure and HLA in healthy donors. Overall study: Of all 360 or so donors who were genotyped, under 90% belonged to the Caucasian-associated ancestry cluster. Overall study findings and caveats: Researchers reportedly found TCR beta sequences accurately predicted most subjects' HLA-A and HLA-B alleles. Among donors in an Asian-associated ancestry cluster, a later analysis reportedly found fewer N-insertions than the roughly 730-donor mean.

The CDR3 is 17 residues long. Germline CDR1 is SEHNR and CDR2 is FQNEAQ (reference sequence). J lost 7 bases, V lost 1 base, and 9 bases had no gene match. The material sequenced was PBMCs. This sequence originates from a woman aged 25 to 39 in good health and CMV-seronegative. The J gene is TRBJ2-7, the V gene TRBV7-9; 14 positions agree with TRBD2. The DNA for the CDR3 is TGTGCCAGCAGCTTAGGGACTAGCGGGAGGCGTCTGGTGGAGCAGTACTTC. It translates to CASSLGTSGRRLVEQYF.